The clone carrying this T cell receptor beta chain was detected ten times or more. These data originate in a study of neurological immune-mediated disorders. TCRdb re-analysed the 5' RACE reads in MiXCR, keeping a single row per CDR3 protein. Of 20,000 to 30,000 distinct CDR3 sequences detected, roughly 7% appear once; the ten largest clones hold approximately 4.8%. The CDR3 totals 17 residues. The germline V and J ends were trimmed by 0 bases and 4 bases, with 17 bases remaining between them. Germline CDR1 is SGHRS and CDR2 is YFSETQ. Sample: PBMCs. V and J are TRBV5-1 and TRBJ2-1; D is possibly TRBD2 (6 bases). The sequence was obtained from a woman aged 40 to 55 in good health. The CDR3 nucleotides read TGCGCCAGCAGCTTGGGGCTAGCGTCTCCGGGGTACAATGAGCAGTTCTTC. Protein product: CASSLGLASPGYNEQFF. Drawing the rest from reference TRBV5-1 and TRBJ2-1, the complete variable domain is KAGVTQTPRYLIKTRGQQVTLSCSPISGHRSVSWYQQTPGQGLQFLFEYFSETQRNKGNFPGRFSGRQFSNSRSEMNVSTLELGDSALYLCASSLGLASPGYNEQFFGPGTRLTVL.